Each of the 5 T cell receptor beta chains below was sequenced from the same sample in a study of T cells after posttransplantation cyclophosphamide. Clones were read by immunoSEQ multiplex PCR, and TCRdb kept only the in-frame ones, dropping some. The table lists about 30,000 clones, with no singletons. Material for sequencing was PBMCs. The receptors were sampled from a woman aged 55 to 70 in good health, CMV-negative, and a related stem cell transplant donor.

This clone has a count of ten or more. The rearrangement joins TRBV6-6 to TRBJ1-4; tentatively, D is TRBD1 (5 bases). V lost 5 bases, J lost 4 bases, and 8 bases lay in between. Per germline, CDR1 MNHNY and CDR2 SVGAGI (reference sequence). The CDR3 has 13 amino acids. The CDR3 DNA sequence: TGTGCCAGCAGTAACGGGGGTAATGAAAAACTGTTTTTT. This sequence encodes CASSNGGNEKLFF.

At least ten counts were recorded for this clone. This chain joins TRBV19 and TRBJ1-1; D is perhaps TRBD1 (6 bases). Germline loops: CDR1 LNHDA, CDR2 SQIVND (reference sequence). The CDR3 runs to 15 residues. V was shortened by 7 bases and J by 0 bases, with 15 bases between the two germline ends. CDR3 sequence (DNA): TGTGCCAGTATGGGGCAGGGGTCGTTGAACACTGAAGCTTTCTTT. This gives the protein CASMGQGSLNTEAFF.

This clone was seen ten or more times. V is TRBV10-3 and J is TRBJ1-2; 7 bases fit TRBD1. The CDR3 length is 13 residues. Germline V gives CDR1 ENHRY, CDR2 SYGVKD. V was pared by 6 bases and J by 6 bases, with 7 bases of the junction left unmatched. The CDR3 sequence is CAIRTEQGNGYTF. The CDR3 nucleotides are TGTGCCATCAGGACAGAACAGGGGAATGGCTACACCTTC.

In its sample, this clone was seen many times. The chain is built from TRBV19 and TRBJ2-7, with 7 bases lining up with TRBD2. CDR1 and CDR2 (germline): LNHDA, SQIVND (reference sequence). Trimming cost V 3 bases and J 3 bases; bases outside gene matches: 8. The CDR3 runs 15 residues. The CDR3 DNA reads as TGTGCCAGTAGTATGGGTGGACTAGGTTTCTACGAGCAGTACTTC. Its translation: CASSMGGLGFYEQYF.

In its sample, this clone was seen many times. The rearrangement uses TRBV19 and TRBJ2-1; 9 bases align to TRBD2. The CDR3 loop spans 16 amino acids. Germline lookup yields CDR1 LNHDA and CDR2 SQIVND (reference sequence). V lost 5 bases, J lost 10 bases, and 15 bases stayed unmatched. The CDR3 bases are TGTGCCAGTAGTCTCCCCGGCGCGGGGGGGCCTTTGGAGCAGTTCTTC. This sequence encodes CASSLPGAGGPLEQFF.